One and the same sample provided the 11 T cell receptor beta chains below, sequenced in a study of beta chain features in type 1 diabetes. What was sequenced were expressed TCRB transcripts, since all of the isolated RNA had been reverse transcribed. The assay was immunoSEQ multiplex PCR, and TCRdb's table has in-frame clones only and misses some. The data contain about 140,000 clones, less than 9% of them singletons. Sequencing was carried out using central memory CD4+ T cells from blood. The receptor source for this set is a woman between 25 and 40 years old in good health.

This clone was recorded a few times. The rearrangement uses TRBV28 and TRBJ2-7, with TRBD1 identical over 7 bases. V was clipped by 5 bases and J by 3 bases; unmatched bases: 7. The CDR3 is 14 residues long. Germline V gene lookup returns CDR1 MDHEN and CDR2 SYDVKM. The CDR3 loop is CASSLGQENYEQYF. DNA of the CDR3: TGTGCCAGCAGTCTAGGACAGGAGAACTACGAGCAGTACTTC.

There are a few counts of this clone. The rearrangement uses TRBV7-2 and TRBJ2-5; a weak D match, TRBD1 (6 bases). Trimming cost V 5 bases and J 0 bases, with 13 bases left between them. This CDR3 contains 15 residues. In germline, CDR1 is SGHTA, CDR2 FQGNSA. The CDR3 DNA sequence: TGTGCCAGCAGCCCCCCCGGACAGAACCAAGAGACCCAGTACTTC. As protein: CASSPPGQNQETQYF.

The table lists this clone with a few counts. Mismatch with germline at one junction end may stem from a read error. V is TRBV5-4 and J is TRBJ1-2, with a possible D match to TRBD1 (5 bases). Looked up from germline, CDR1 is SGHNT and CDR2 is YYREEE (reference sequence). This CDR3 is 14 amino acids long. In nucleotides, the CDR3 is TGCGCCAGCAGCCCCCACGGGGGGTACTATGGCTACACCTTC. Protein sequence: CASSPHGGYYGYTF.

The DNA for the CDR3 is TGTGCCAGCAGCTTAGATCCCAGGATGACCTCTGGGGCCAACGTCCTGACTTTC. It encodes CASSLDPRMTSGANVLTF. The V gene is TRBV7-9, the J gene TRBJ2-6; D not certain. Germline CDR1 reads SEHNR; CDR2 reads FQNEAQ (reference sequence). The CDR3 length is 18 residues. V was pared by 1 base and J by 0 bases, with 13 bases between.

This chain links TRBV7-3 with TRBJ2-1; 11 bases map to TRBD2. V trimming: 4 bases; J trimming: 7 bases; junction bases outside the gene matches: 12. This CDR3 spans 17 amino acids. Germline values: CDR1 SGHTA, CDR2 FQGTGA. For the CDR3, the DNA is TGTGCCAGCAGCTACCAAGCCGGGACTAGCGGAGGGAATGAGCAGTTCTTC. This encodes CASSYQAGTSGGNEQFF.

This chain links TRBV5-1 with TRBJ2-2; D is perhaps TRBD1 (5 bases). V was pared by 1 base and J by 4 bases, with 11 bases between. This CDR3 has 15 residues. Germline values: CDR1 SGHRS, CDR2 YFSETQ. CDR3 sequence reads: CASSLQQAGTGELFF. The CDR3, as DNA: TGCGCCAGCAGCTTGCAACAGGCTGGCACCGGGGAGCTGTTTTTT.

This clone turned up a few times. The chain is built from TRBV19 and TRBJ2-6, with 10 bases identical to TRBD2. The germline gives CDR1 LNHDA, CDR2 SQIVND (reference sequence). The CDR3 contains 20 residues. J was trimmed by 2 bases and V by 3 bases; bases with no gene match: 13. The DNA for the CDR3 is TGTGCCAGTAGTATTAGGGCTAGCGGGAGAGTTGATGCTGGGGCCAACGTCCTGACTTTC. Its translation is CASSIRASGRVDAGANVLTF.

This clone was observed at least ten times. The rearrangement uses TRBV7-2 and TRBJ2-7; 8 nucleotides line up with TRBD1. Trimming at V came to 3 bases and at J to 3 bases, leaving 7 bases not matched to a gene. The CDR3 is made up of 15 amino acids. Germline V gene data show CDR1 as SGHTA and CDR2 as FQGNSA. CDR3 loop: CASSFQGAGSYEQYF. CDR3 nucleotides: TGTGCCAGCAGCTTCCAGGGGGCAGGGAGCTACGAGCAGTACTTC.

This sequence joins TRBV29-1 and TRBJ2-2; no reliable D call. V was clipped by 1 base and J by 1 base, with 7 bases between them. The CDR3 is 14 amino acids. Germline CDR1 and CDR2: SQVTM and ANQGSEA. DNA for the CDR3: TGCAGCGTTGAAGGCAGTTTGAACACCGGGGAGCTGTTTTTT. This gives the protein CSVEGSLNTGELFF.

The gene calls are TRBV19 and TRBJ2-1; 12 bases align to TRBD1. From germline, CDR1 is LNHDA and CDR2 SQIVND (reference sequence). Unmatched junction bases numbered 10, after V lost 10 bases and J lost 6 bases. The CDR3 covers 15 residues. The CDR3 loop is CATISGTGGSNEQFF. The CDR3 nucleotides read TGTGCCACTATCTCCGGGACAGGGGGCTCCAATGAGCAGTTCTTC.

This clone showed up just a few times. The J gene is TRBJ1-2, the V gene TRBV7-8, with D perhaps matching TRBD1 (5 bases). Germline V gene data show CDR1 as SGHVS and CDR2 as FQNEAQ. The CDR3 totals 13 residues. Deletions cut 1 base from V and 8 bases from J, with 11 bases between. CDR3 sequence reads: CASSLEAGEGYTF. DNA for the CDR3: TGTGCCAGCAGCTTAGAGGCGGGGGAGGGCTACACCTTC.